This is a list of T cell receptor beta chains from one sample in a study of T cell changes during pregnancy in multiple sclerosis. Data came from immunoSEQ multiplex PCR; TCRdb stores just in-frame clones and leaves some out. The sample has 81,000 or so clones, about 91% seen once. Sequencing used PBMCs, obtained in the first trimester of pregnancy. The receptor source for this set is a female donor in good health, serving as a control in a pregnancy study. Some clones in this sample may be carry-over from other donors' samples. The CDR3 runs from the conserved cysteine through the conserved F or W. Each record gives: CDR3 DNA, CDR3 protein, V gene, D gene, J gene, clone size. A D gene is named only where the DNA matches it firmly. Clone sizes are given selectively: once, few, many, or a class where the clone is expanded.

cdr3_nt: TGTGCCAGCAGCGCTCACGGCGGTCTGGGCTACACCTTC
cdr3_aa: CASSAHGGLGYTF
v_call: TRBV9
d_call: .
j_call: TRBJ1-2
clone_size: .

cdr3_nt: TGTGCCAGCAGCGAACCAGGGTATCAGCCCCAGCATTTT
cdr3_aa: CASSEPGYQPQHF
v_call: TRBV7-8
d_call: .
j_call: TRBJ1-5
clone_size: .

cdr3_nt: TGTGCCATCAGGGAGGGACAGGGGTTAGGCTACACCTTC
cdr3_aa: CAIREGQGLGYTF
v_call: TRBV10-3
d_call: TRBD1
j_call: TRBJ1-2
clone_size: .

cdr3_nt: TGTGCCAGCAGGGGACAGGGTGGAGGGGAGCTGTTTTTT
cdr3_aa: CASRGQGGGELFF
v_call: TRBV13
d_call: TRBD1
j_call: TRBJ2-2
clone_size: .

cdr3_nt: TGTGCCAGCAGCCAAGATGGGAGGGCAGATAACACCGGGGAGCTGTTTTTT
cdr3_aa: CASSQDGRADNTGELFF
v_call: TRBV4-2
d_call: TRBD2
j_call: TRBJ2-2
clone_size: .

cdr3_nt: TGTGCCAGCAGCTTAACAGGTAGCGGGCCAGGGGAGCAGTTCTTC
cdr3_aa: CASSLTGSGPGEQFF
v_call: TRBV7-3
d_call: TRBD2
j_call: TRBJ2-1
clone_size: .

cdr3_nt: TGTGCCAGCAGCGTAACTGAAGCTAACTATGGCTACACCTTC
cdr3_aa: CASSVTEANYGYTF
v_call: TRBV9
d_call: .
j_call: TRBJ1-2
clone_size: .

cdr3_nt: TGTGCCAGCAGAGTCCTAGCGGGGGCGAGCTCCTACAATGAGCAGTTCTTC
cdr3_aa: CASRVLAGASSYNEQFF
v_call: TRBV28
d_call: TRBD2
j_call: TRBJ2-1
clone_size: once

cdr3_nt: TGTGCCAGCAGCTTATATCTCCTAGCGGAAAACATTCAGTACTTC
cdr3_aa: CASSLYLLAENIQYF
v_call: TRBV11-2
d_call: TRBD2
j_call: TRBJ2-4
clone_size: once

cdr3_nt: TGTGCCAGTAGCCAGGGTCCCGGGTCTGGAAACACCATATATTTT
cdr3_aa: CASSQGPGSGNTIYF
v_call: TRBV19
d_call: .
j_call: TRBJ1-3
clone_size: few

cdr3_nt: TGTGCCAGCAGTTTGGACAGGGTAGGAACTGAAGCTTTCTTT
cdr3_aa: CASSLDRVGTEAFF
v_call: TRBV28
d_call: TRBD1
j_call: TRBJ1-1
clone_size: .

cdr3_nt: TGTGCCAGTAGTTTAACTGACAGGGTAAGTGGCAATCAGCCCCAGCATTTT
cdr3_aa: CASSLTDRVSGNQPQHF
v_call: TRBV19
d_call: TRBD1
j_call: TRBJ1-5
clone_size: .

cdr3_nt: TGTGCCATCAGTGTGGATTTCGGGGGGAACGAGCAGTACTTC
cdr3_aa: CAISVDFGGNEQYF
v_call: TRBV10-3
d_call: TRBD2
j_call: TRBJ2-7
clone_size: .

cdr3_nt: TGTGCCATCACCCCAAGGGAGCTTAAGGGCACCGGGGAGCTGTTTTTT
cdr3_aa: CAITPRELKGTGELFF
v_call: TRBV10-3
d_call: .
j_call: TRBJ2-2
clone_size: .

cdr3_nt: TGTGCCAGCAGTTTTTTAAATGAAGCTTTCTTT
cdr3_aa: CASSFLNEAFF
v_call: TRBV27
d_call: .
j_call: TRBJ1-1
clone_size: .

cdr3_nt: TGTGCCAGCAGCTTGGGCAGGGCAAATGCTGAAGCTTTCTTT
cdr3_aa: CASSLGRANAEAFF
v_call: TRBV5-6
d_call: .
j_call: TRBJ1-1
clone_size: once

cdr3_nt: TGTGCCAGCTCACCCAATACAGGGGACAATCAGCCCCAGCATTTT
cdr3_aa: CASSPNTGDNQPQHF
v_call: TRBV18
d_call: TRBD1
j_call: TRBJ1-5
clone_size: once

cdr3_nt: TGTGCCAGCAGCTTATCGGGAACGGCAAGCCACGAGGAGACCCAGTACTTC
cdr3_aa: CASSLSGTASHEETQYF
v_call: TRBV7-6
d_call: .
j_call: TRBJ2-5
clone_size: .

cdr3_nt: TGTGCCACCAGCAGAGACCGGGGGTACAATGAGCAGTTCTTC
cdr3_aa: CATSRDRGYNEQFF
v_call: TRBV15
d_call: .
j_call: TRBJ2-1
clone_size: .

cdr3_nt: TGCGCCAGCAGCTTGGGGGTGGAGAGTGAAAAACTGTTTTTT
cdr3_aa: CASSLGVESEKLFF
v_call: TRBV5-1
d_call: .
j_call: TRBJ1-4
clone_size: .

cdr3_nt: TGTGCCAGCAGTTTATCCAGGGGGCCCCCCCGCCGGGAGCTGTTTTTT
cdr3_aa: CASSLSRGPPRRELFF
v_call: TRBV28
d_call: TRBD1
j_call: TRBJ2-2
clone_size: .

cdr3_nt: TGTGCCAGCAGTTGGGGGGGAGCTGCCTACAATGAGCAGTTCTTC
cdr3_aa: CASSWGGAAYNEQFF
v_call: TRBV27
d_call: TRBD2
j_call: TRBJ2-1
clone_size: .

cdr3_nt: TGTGCCAGCAGTTCAGCAGGGATTTATGGCTACACCTTC
cdr3_aa: CASSSAGIYGYTF
v_call: TRBV7-9
d_call: .
j_call: TRBJ1-2
clone_size: .

cdr3_nt: TGTGCCAGCAGCTCAGACAGTGGCCCTGGCTACACCTTC
cdr3_aa: CASSSDSGPGYTF
v_call: TRBV11-1
d_call: .
j_call: TRBJ1-2
clone_size: .

cdr3_nt: TGTGCCAGCAGCATGGGACATGCCGGGTCCGAGCAGTACTTC
cdr3_aa: CASSMGHAGSEQYF
v_call: TRBV11-2
d_call: .
j_call: TRBJ2-7
clone_size: .

cdr3_nt: TGTGCCAGCAGTCATGGACAGGGGAGGTACGAGCAGTACTTC
cdr3_aa: CASSHGQGRYEQYF
v_call: TRBV6-5
d_call: TRBD1
j_call: TRBJ2-7
clone_size: .

cdr3_nt: TGTGCCAGCACCGAGGGGGCGGATTGGGAGCAGTACTTC
cdr3_aa: CASTEGADWEQYF
v_call: TRBV7-8
d_call: TRBD1
j_call: TRBJ2-7
clone_size: .

cdr3_nt: TGTGCCACCCGCTCTCCCGAGACAGGGAACGCAGATACGCAGTATTTT
cdr3_aa: CATRSPETGNADTQYF
v_call: TRBV28
d_call: TRBD1
j_call: TRBJ2-3
clone_size: .

cdr3_nt: TGTGCCAGCAGCCTGGAGGACCCTACCGAGCAGTACTTC
cdr3_aa: CASSLEDPTEQYF
v_call: TRBV16
d_call: .
j_call: TRBJ2-7
clone_size: .

cdr3_nt: TGTGCCAGCAGCCCAGGGACTAGCGGGAACGGTGAGCAGTTCTTC
cdr3_aa: CASSPGTSGNGEQFF
v_call: TRBV4-2
d_call: TRBD2
j_call: TRBJ2-1
clone_size: .

cdr3_nt: TGTGCCTGGAGTGGAGGACAAAGCTCTGGAAACACCATATATTTT
cdr3_aa: CAWSGGQSSGNTIYF
v_call: TRBV30
d_call: .
j_call: TRBJ1-3
clone_size: once